This T cell receptor beta chain comes out of a study of cytomegalovirus exposure and HLA in healthy donors (TCRdb year 2017). Regarding the study in general: The 500 to 700 repertoires of the first cohort and the 120 validation repertoires were produced on the same platform, according to a later analysis. The aim of the study was to test whether cataloging public T cell receptors could identify signatures of past pathogen exposure. A separate validation cohort of about 110 different subjects was used in addition to the 666-subject first cohort. The study combined high-throughput TCR immunosequencing, statistical association of individual TCRs with disease status, and machine learning to predict cytomegalovirus infection status. The research as a whole found: In both the original and validation cohorts, the classifier was reported to diagnose cytomegalovirus status with high specificity and sensitivity. Of the cluster scores, roughly 95% were above 0 in a later analysis, which found that TCRs clustered in the first cohort also tended to co-occur in the 120 or so validation repertoires. A total of 164 TCR beta chains were listed by the study as associated with cytomegalovirus. While some public TCRs were present in many individuals, most TCR sequences turned up only very rarely across donors. All 120 or so repertoires were used to score co-occurrence in the validation cohort in a later analysis, because that analysis had no HLA typing for the cohort. In vitro tests confirmed that three of the cytomegalovirus-associated TCR beta chains recognize cytomegalovirus antigens. The authors suggested that the approach could potentially be generalized to other disease states and immunological phenotypes.

Libraries were constructed by the immunoSEQ multiplex PCR assay. As for the original processing: To diagnose cytomegalovirus status from the catalog of TCR beta chain sequences, a statistical classification framework was built. Not all clones reach the TCRdb copy of this immuneACCESS table, which keeps in-frame sequences only. Checked studies attribute under half of the gap to unresolved V genes and leave the rest unexplained. Clone size and the V and J calls come from that table; the DNA yielded D and trimming. The sample table lists over 150,000 clones, 86% of them with a count of one. The ten top clones hold over 2% of the sample. The germline V gene (reference sequence) provides CDR1 LNHNV and CDR2 YYDKDF. Trimming costs V 0 bases and J 0 bases, and their ends lie 9 bases apart. Its CDR3 holds 16 amino acids, cysteine through phenylalanine. Just CDR3 DNA is preserved here, 48 bases in frame from base 1.

The donors were included in the validation cohort of 130 or so subjects, a group kept apart from the approximately 700-subject first cohort. Of note for this clone: It lacks a known antigen. It has no much larger one-base neighbor in the sample; base qualities were not kept.

The clonotype was recovered from a human donor in good health. Recombination connected TRBV15 to TRBJ1-3; the D gene is unclear. Sequencing was performed on PBMCs. CDR3 region: CATSRDQLISGNTIYF. In nucleotides, the sequence is TGTGCCACCAGCAGAGATCAGTTAATCTCTGGAAACACCATATATTTT.